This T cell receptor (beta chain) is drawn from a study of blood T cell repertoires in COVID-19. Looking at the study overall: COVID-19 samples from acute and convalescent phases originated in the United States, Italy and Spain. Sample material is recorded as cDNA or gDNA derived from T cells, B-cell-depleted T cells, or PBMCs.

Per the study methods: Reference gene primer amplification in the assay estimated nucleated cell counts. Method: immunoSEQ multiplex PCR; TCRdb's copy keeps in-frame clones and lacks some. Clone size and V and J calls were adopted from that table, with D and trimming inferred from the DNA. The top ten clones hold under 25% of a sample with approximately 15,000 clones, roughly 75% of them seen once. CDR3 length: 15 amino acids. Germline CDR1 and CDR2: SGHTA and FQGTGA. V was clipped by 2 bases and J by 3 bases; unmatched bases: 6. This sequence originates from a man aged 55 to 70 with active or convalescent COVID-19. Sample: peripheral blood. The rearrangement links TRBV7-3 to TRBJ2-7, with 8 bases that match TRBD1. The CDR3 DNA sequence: TGTGCCAGCAGCTTAGGCCCGGACAGGGTCTACGAGCAGTACTTC. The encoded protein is CASSLGPDRVYEQYF.